This T cell receptor (beta chain) was sequenced in a study of T cells in Graves' hyperthyroidism and ophthalmopathy. The length of the CDR3 is 14 residues. V was pared by 3 bases and J by 5 bases, with 13 bases between. Germline CDR1 reads MNHGY; CDR2 reads SVAAGI. Enrolled ophthalmopathy patients presented with a Clinical Activity Score of at least 3, a NOSPECS grade of at least 4, and disease duration under 3 months. Amplification of TCR beta CDR3 regions was performed using RNA transcripts as template. When the TCR CDR3 underwent first-round RT-PCR, the HTBI primer set was used. TCRdb analysed the multiplex PCR reads with MiXCR anew, one entry per CDR3 protein. The profile covers under 400,000 distinct CDR3 sequences, with 13% to 15% appearing a single time and 15% to 20% taken by the ten largest.

The specimen was blood. The receptor's source is a woman in her sixties with Graves' ophthalmopathy. The V gene is TRBV6-9, the J gene TRBJ2-5, with a tentative D call TRBD2 (6 bases). CDR3 in amino acids: CASSYGGNFETQYF. CDR3 nucleotides: TGTGCCAGCAGTTACGGCGGGAACTTCGAGACCCAGTACTTC.